Included here is one T cell receptor beta chain sequence, with context. These data are taken from a study of blood T cell repertoires in COVID-19. Repertoires were generated with immunoSEQ multiplex PCR, while TCRdb's copy carries only in-frame clones and drops some. The table has about 59,000 clones, 80% seen once. The sample consisted of peripheral blood. The clonotype was recovered from a man between 60 and 75 years old with acute or convalescent COVID-19.

The DNA for the CDR3 is TGTGCCACTAGCGACAGGGGGGCGTCCTACAATGAGCAGTTCTTC. Amino acid sequence: CATSDRGASYNEQFF. The chain joins TRBV24-1 to TRBJ2-1, with 9 bases identical to TRBD1. This CDR3 spans 15 amino acids. Germline CDR1 and CDR2: KGHDR and SFDVKD. V dropped 10 bases and J dropped 1; count of bases not matched to a gene: 7.